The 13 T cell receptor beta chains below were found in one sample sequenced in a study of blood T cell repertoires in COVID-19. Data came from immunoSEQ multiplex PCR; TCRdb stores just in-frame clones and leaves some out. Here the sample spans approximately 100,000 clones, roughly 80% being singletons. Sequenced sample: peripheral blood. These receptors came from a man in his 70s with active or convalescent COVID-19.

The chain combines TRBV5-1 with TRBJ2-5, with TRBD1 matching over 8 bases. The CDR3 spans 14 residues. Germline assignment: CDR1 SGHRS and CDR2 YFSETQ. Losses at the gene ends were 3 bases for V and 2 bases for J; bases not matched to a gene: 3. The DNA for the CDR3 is TGCGCCAGCAGCTGGGGGACAGGACAAGAGACCCAGTACTTC. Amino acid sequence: CASSWGTGQETQYF.

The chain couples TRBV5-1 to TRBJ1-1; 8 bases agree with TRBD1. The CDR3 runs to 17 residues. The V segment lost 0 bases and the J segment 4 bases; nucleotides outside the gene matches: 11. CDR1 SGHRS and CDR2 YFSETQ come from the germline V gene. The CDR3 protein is CASSLGPQGAGGTEAFF. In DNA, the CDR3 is TGCGCCAGCAGCTTGGGGCCCCAGGGGGCGGGTGGCACTGAAGCTTTCTTT. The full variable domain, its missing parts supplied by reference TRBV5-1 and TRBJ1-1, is KAGVTQTPRYLIKTRGQQVTLSCSPISGHRSVSWYQQTPGQGLQFLFEYFSETQRNKGNFPGRFSGRQFSNSRSEMNVSTLELGDSALYLCASSLGPQGAGGTEAFFGQGTRLTVV.

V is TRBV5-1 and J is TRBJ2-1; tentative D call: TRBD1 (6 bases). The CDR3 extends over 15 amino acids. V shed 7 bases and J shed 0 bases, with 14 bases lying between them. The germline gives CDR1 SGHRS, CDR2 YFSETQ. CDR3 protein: CASSPRTASYNEQFF. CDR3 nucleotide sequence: TGCGCCAGCTCTCCGAGGACAGCCTCCTACAATGAGCAGTTCTTC.

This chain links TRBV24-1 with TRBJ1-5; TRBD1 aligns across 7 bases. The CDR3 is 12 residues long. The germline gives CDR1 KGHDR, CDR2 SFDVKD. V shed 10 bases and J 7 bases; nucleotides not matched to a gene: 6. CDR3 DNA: TGTGCCACTGGACAGGAAACGCAGCCCCAGCATTTT. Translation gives CATGQETQPQHF.

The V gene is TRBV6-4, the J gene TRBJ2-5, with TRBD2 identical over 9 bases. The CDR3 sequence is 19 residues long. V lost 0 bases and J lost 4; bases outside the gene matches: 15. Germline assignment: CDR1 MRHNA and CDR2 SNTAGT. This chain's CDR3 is CASSDSRRGKRGESETQYF. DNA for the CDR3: TGTGCCAGCAGTGACTCGAGACGGGGGAAGCGGGGGGAGTCAGAGACCCAGTACTTC.

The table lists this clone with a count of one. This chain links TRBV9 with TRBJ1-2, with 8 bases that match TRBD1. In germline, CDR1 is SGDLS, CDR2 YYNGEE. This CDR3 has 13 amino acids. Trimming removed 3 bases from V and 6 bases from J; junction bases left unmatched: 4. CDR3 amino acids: CASSADRAHGYTF. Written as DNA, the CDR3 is TGTGCCAGCAGCGCGGACAGGGCCCATGGCTACACCTTC.

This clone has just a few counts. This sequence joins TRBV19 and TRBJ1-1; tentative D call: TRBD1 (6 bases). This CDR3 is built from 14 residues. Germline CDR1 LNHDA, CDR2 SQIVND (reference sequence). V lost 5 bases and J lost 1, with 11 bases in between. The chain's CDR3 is CASSGWGPNTEAFF. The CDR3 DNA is TGTGCCAGTAGTGGATGGGGGCCGAACACTGAAGCTTTCTTT.

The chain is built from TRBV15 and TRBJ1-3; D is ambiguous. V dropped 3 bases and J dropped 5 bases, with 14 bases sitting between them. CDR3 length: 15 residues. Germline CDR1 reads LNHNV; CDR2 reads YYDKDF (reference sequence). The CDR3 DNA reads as TGTGCCACCAGCAGCGAGGGTCGCGGCAGAAACACCATATATTTT. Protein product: CATSSEGRGRNTIYF.

In DNA form, the CDR3 reads TGTGCCAGCAGCTTCTCCCTTAACTATGGCTACACCTTC. Its protein is CASSFSLNYGYTF. The chain combines TRBV7-2 with TRBJ1-2; D gene ambiguous. The germline V gene encodes CDR1 SGHTA and CDR2 FQGNSA. The ends were cut back, 3 bases at V and 1 base at J, with 6 bases in the middle. The length of the CDR3 is 13 residues.

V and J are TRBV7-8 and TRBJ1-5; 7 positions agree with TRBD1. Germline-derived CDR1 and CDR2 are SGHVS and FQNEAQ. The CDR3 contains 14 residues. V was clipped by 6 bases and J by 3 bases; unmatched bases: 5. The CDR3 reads CASSGTELNQPQHF. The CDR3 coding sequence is TGTGCCAGCAGTGGGACAGAACTCAATCAGCCCCAGCATTTT.

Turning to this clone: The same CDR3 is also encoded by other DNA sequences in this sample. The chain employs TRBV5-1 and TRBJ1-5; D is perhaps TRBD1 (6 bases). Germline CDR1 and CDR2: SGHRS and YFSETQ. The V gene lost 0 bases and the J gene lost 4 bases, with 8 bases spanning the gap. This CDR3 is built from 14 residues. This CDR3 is CASSLGDRNQPQHF. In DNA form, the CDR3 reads TGCGCCAGCAGCTTGGGCGACAGGAATCAGCCCCAGCATTTT.

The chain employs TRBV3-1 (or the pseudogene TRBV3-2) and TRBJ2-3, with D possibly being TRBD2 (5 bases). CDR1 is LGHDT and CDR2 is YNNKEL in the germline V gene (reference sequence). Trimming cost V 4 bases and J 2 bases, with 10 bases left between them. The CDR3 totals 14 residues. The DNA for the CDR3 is TGTGCCAGCAGCCCACGCCGGGACACAGATACGCAGTATTTT. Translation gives CASSPRRDTDTQYF.

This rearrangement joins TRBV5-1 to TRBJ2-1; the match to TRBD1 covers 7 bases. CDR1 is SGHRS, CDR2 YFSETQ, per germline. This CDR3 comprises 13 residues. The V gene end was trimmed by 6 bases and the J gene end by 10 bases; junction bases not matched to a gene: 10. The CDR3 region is CASNRDRPREQFF. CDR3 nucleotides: TGCGCCAGCAACCGGGACAGACCACGCGAGCAGTTCTTC.